This T cell receptor beta chain stems from a study of blood T cell repertoires in COVID-19. Study-level background: The origin of the acute and convalescent COVID-19 samples was the United States, Italy and Spain. The analysed material was cDNA or gDNA that came from T cells, B-cell-depleted T cells, or PBMCs.

Per germline, CDR1 LGHDT and CDR2 YNNKEL (reference sequence). The J segment lost 3 bases and the V segment lost 1 base, leaving 2 bases of the junction unmatched. The CDR3 spans 16 residues. Original data processing: Estimation of nucleated cell counts relied on the amplification of reference gene primers. Sequenced by immunoSEQ multiplex PCR; TCRdb stores in-frame clones only, minus some. V and J calls and clone size come straight from that table; D and trimming were deduced from the DNA. This table holds some 140,000 clones, about four fifths found once. The sequenced sample was peripheral blood. The genes are TRBV3-1 (or the pseudogene TRBV3-2) and TRBJ2-2; 10 positions agree with TRBD2. This receptor was obtained from a woman in her sixties or seventies with acute or convalescent COVID-19. The CDR3 loop reads CASSQAGTSDTGELFF. The CDR3, as DNA: TGTGCCAGCAGCCAAGCCGGGACTAGCGACACCGGGGAGCTGTTTTTT.